This T cell receptor (beta chain) was captured by sequencing in a study of T cell responses to AZD1222 COVID-19 vaccine (dated by TCRdb to the early 2020s). About the full investigation: TCR sequencing covered 230 or so trial participants: 200 to 220 given two doses of AZD1222 and 26 given two doses of MenACWY control vaccine. Trial participants were enrolled by age into subgroups of 18-55, 56-69 and 70-plus years, and about 150, 27 and 61 TCR-sequenced participants, respectively, were included in these subgroups. General findings and caveats noted by the study authors: After two AZD1222 doses, both the breadth and the depth of spike-specific TCRs were significantly higher than at day 0 and than in MenACWY recipients. No day 14 peak-response samples were available, so repertoires were characterized only after the peak T cell response. The whole spike protein was spanned by vaccine-associated CD4 TCRs, and dominant responses were seen in regions 160-218 and 743-854. Epitopes outside the regions mutated in the B.1.351 and B.1.1.7 variants were reportedly recognized by nearly half of the unique spike-specific TCRs. Conclusions about previously exposed vaccinees are limited, since just 6 or 7 AZD1222 recipients were seropositive for SARS-CoV-2 at baseline. The 56-69-year group was small, and its depth increase did not reach significance, likely because of low power. Most participants were white British and females outnumbered males, and the authors suggested that clonal diversity may have been underestimated.

Taken from the germline V gene (reference sequence), the CDR1 and CDR2 loops are DFQATT and SNEGSKA. V trim: 3 bases; J trim: 7 bases; unmatched bases: 15. Its CDR3 holds 16 amino acids, cysteine through phenylalanine. Only the CDR3 region is kept as DNA, spanning 48 bases read in frame from base 1. The CDR3 regions of human TCRbeta chains were subjected to immunosequencing. The authors' analysis ran thus. TCRs in the repertoires were matched against a reference library of SARS-CoV-2-specific TCRs that had been generated with the MIRA antigen-specificity platform. Breadth was defined as the fraction of unique TCRs that were SARS-CoV-2-associated. Depth was defined as the fraction of total T cells that were SARS-CoV-2-associated. Using the MIRA data, each spike-specific TCR was assigned both to the spike region to which the TCR was reactive and to a CD4 or CD8 class. Log10-transformed breadth and depth values were compared by one-way ANOVA with Sidak's multiple comparisons tests. The source is immuneACCESS, and TCRdb retained only in-frame sequences with V and J called. Part of the clones is not carried over; for the studies checked, unresolved V genes explain less than half of this, and the remainder is unexplained. D and trimming come from the DNA, and the V and J calls and clone size come from that table. In all, the sample holds about 120,000 clones, and around 83% of those were seen once. The ten largest clones represent about 16% of the sample.

The time point label for this specimen denotes: about 28 days (+/-7) after the second vaccine dose. AZD1222 recipients whose second dose came at about 4 weeks and those whose second dose came at about 12 weeks were combined into one group, since spike-specific TCR depth and breadth did not differ between the two schedules. Vaccinee samples came from UK trials COV001 and COV002, including a single-blind randomized controlled phase 2/3 trial of AZD1222 (ChAdOx1 nCoV-19) in healthy adults. For TCRbeta chain sequencing, PBMC samples were collected from trial participants at day 0 and at day 28 after the second dose. Points on this clone: Its specific antigen is unknown. Qualities for individual bases were not recorded, and no much larger clone is one base off.

The chain uses TRBV20-1 and TRBJ2-4, with 7 bases matching TRBD1. The source was peripheral blood, collected 28 days after the second AZD1222 dose. This clonotype was sampled from an adult who received the AZD1222 COVID-19 vaccine. The CDR3 has the sequence CSASGGEGASVNIQYF. The base sequence is TGCAGTGCTAGTGGAGGTGAGGGGGCCTCTGTGAACATTCAGTACTTC.